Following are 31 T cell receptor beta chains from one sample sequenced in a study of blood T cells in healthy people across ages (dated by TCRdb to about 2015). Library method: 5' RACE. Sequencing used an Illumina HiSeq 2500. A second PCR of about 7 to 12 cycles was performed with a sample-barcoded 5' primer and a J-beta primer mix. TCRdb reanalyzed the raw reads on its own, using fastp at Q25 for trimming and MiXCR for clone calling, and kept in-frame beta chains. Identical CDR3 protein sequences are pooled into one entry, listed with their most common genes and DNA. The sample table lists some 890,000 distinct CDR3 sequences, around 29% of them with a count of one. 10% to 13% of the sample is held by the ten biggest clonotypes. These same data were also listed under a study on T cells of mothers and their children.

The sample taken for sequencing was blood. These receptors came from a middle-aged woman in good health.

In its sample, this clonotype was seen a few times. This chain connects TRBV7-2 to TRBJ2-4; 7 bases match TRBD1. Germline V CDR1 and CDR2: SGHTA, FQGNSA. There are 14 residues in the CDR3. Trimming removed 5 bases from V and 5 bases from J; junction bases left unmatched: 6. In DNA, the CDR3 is TGTGCCAGCAGCCCCTCGGGACAGCAAAACATTCAGTACTTC. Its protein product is CASSPSGQQNIQYF.

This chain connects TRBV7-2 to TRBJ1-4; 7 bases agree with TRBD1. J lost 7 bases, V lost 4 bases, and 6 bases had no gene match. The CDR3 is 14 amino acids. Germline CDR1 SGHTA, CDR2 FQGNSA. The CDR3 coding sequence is TGTGCCAGCAGCTCCACAGGGGCGGGTGAAAAACTGTTTTTT. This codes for CASSSTGAGEKLFF.

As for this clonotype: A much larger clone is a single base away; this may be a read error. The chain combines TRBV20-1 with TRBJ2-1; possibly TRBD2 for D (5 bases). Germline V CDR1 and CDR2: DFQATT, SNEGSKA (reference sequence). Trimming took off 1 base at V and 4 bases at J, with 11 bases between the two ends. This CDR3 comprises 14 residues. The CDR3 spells CSARVWWEYNEQFF. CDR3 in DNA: TGCAGTGCTAGAGTTTGGTGGGAGTACAATGAGCAGTTCTTC.

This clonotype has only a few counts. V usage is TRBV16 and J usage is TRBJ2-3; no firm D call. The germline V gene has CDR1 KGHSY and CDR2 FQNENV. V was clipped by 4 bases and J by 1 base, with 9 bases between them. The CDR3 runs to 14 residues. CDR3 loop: CASSPQTGTDTQYF. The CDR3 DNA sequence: TGTGCCAGCAGCCCCCAAACGGGCACAGATACGCAGTATTTT.

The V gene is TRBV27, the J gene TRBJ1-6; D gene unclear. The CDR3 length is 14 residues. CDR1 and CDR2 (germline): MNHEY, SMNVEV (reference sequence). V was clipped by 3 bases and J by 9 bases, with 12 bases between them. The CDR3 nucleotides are TGTGCCAGCAGTTTTGTAGCGGCGGCTTCACCCCTCCACTTT. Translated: CASSFVAAASPLHF.

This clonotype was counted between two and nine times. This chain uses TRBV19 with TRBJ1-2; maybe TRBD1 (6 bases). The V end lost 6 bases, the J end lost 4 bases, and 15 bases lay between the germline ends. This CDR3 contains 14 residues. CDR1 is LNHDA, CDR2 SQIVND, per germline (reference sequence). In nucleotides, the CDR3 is TGTGCCAGTAGCCAGGACAGAGACATCTATGGCTACACCTTC. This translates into CASSQDRDIYGYTF.

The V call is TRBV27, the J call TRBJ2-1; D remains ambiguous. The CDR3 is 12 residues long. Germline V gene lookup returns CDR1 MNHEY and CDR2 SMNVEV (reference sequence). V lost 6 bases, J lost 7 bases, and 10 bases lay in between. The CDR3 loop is CASSPFGNEQFF. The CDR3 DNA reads TGTGCCAGCAGCCCCTTTGGAAATGAGCAGTTCTTC.

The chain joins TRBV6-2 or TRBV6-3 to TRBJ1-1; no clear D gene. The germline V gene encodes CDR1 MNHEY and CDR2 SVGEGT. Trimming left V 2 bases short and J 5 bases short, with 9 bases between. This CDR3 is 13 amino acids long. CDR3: CASSYLSGTEAFF. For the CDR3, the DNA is TGTGCCAGCAGTTACCTTTCCGGGACTGAAGCTTTCTTT.

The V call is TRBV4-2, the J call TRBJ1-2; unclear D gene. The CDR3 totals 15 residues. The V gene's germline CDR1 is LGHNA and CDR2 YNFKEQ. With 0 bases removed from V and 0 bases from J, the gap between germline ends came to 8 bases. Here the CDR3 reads CASSQEGRANYGYTF. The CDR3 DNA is TGTGCCAGCAGCCAAGAAGGCAGAGCTAACTATGGCTACACCTTC.

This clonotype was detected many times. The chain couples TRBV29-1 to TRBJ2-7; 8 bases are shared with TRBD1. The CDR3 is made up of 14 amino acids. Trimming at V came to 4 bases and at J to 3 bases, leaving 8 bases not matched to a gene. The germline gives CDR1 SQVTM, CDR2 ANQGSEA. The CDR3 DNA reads TGCAGCGTTGTCCCTTGGACAGGGAGCTACGAGCAGTACTTC. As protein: CSVVPWTGSYEQYF.

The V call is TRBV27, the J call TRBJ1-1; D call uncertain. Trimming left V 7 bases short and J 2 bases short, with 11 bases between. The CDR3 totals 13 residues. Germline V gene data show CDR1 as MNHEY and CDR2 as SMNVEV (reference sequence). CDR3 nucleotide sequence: TGTGCCAGCAAACCCTTGGGAAACACTGAAGCTTTCTTT. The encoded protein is CASKPLGNTEAFF.

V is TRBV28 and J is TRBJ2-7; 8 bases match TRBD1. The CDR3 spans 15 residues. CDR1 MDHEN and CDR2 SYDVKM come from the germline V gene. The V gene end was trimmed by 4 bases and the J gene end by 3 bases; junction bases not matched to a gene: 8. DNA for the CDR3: TGTGCCAGCAGTTCCAGGGGGCTACGAATCTACGAGCAGTACTTC. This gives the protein CASSSRGLRIYEQYF.

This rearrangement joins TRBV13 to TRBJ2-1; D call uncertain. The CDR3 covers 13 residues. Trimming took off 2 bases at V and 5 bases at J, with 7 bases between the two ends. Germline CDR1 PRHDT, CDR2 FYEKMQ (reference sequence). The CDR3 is CASSLLVNNEQFF. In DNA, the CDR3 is TGTGCCAGCAGCTTACTGGTAAACAATGAGCAGTTCTTC.

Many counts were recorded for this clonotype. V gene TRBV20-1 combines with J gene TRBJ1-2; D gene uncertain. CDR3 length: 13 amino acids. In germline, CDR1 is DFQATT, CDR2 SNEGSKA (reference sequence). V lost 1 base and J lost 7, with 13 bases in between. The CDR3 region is CSARVIGDGGYTF. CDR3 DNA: TGCAGTGCTAGAGTAATTGGAGATGGTGGCTACACCTTC.

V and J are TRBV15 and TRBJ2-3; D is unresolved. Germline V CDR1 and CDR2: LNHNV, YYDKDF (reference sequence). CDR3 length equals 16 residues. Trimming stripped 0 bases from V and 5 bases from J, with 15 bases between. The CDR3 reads CATSRDPASFEDTQYF. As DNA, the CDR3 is TGTGCCACCAGCAGAGATCCAGCGAGCTTCGAAGATACGCAGTATTTT.

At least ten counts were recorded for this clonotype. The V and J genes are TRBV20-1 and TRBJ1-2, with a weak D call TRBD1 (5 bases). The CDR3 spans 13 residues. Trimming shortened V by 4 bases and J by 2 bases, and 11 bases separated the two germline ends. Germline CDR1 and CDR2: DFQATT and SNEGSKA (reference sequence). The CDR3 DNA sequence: TGCAGTGCTACGGGACTGGAGAACTATGGCTACACCTTC. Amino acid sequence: CSATGLENYGYTF.

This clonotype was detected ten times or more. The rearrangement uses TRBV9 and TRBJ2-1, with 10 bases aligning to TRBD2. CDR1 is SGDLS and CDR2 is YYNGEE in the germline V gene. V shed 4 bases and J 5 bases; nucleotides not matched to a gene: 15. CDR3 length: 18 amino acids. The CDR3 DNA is TGTGCCAGCAGCTCCCCCGGGGGAAGCGGGGGGGCCGACAATGAGCAGTTCTTC. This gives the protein CASSSPGGSGGADNEQFF.

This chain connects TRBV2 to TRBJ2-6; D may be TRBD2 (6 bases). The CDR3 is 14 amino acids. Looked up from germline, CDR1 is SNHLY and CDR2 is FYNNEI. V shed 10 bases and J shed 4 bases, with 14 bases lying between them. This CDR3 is CAIGGSSGANVLTF. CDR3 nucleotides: TGTGCCATAGGAGGGAGTTCCGGGGCCAACGTCCTGACTTTC.

The CDR3 nucleotides are TGTGCCAGCAGTGAACGACTAGCGGGGGATACCGGGGAGCTGTTTTTT. This codes for CASSERLAGDTGELFF. This chain links TRBV6-1 with TRBJ2-2; the match to TRBD2 covers 12 bases. Germline V lookup: CDR1 MNHNS, CDR2 SASEGT. The CDR3 loop spans 16 amino acids. The V segment lost 2 bases and the J segment 5 bases; nucleotides outside the gene matches: 3.

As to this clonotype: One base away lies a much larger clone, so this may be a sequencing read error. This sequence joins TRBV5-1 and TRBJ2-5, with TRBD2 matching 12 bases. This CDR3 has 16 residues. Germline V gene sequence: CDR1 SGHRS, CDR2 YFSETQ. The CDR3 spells CASSVLAGGIQETRYF. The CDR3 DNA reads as TGCGCCAGCAGCGTACTAGCGGGGGGAATTCAAGAGACCCGGTACTTC.

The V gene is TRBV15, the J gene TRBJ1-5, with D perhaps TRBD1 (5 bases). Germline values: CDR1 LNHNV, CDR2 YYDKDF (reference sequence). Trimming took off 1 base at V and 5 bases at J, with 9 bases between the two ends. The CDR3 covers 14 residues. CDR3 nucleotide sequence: TGTGCCACCAGCAGAGCTGGGGACGATCAGCCCCAGCATTTT. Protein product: CATSRAGDDQPQHF.

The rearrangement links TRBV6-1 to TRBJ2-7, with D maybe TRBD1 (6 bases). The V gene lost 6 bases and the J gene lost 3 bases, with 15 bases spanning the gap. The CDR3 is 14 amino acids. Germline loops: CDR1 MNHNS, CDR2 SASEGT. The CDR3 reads CASSRSSGVYEQYF. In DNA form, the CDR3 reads TGTGCCAGCAGCCGATCATCAGGGGTCTACGAGCAGTACTTC.

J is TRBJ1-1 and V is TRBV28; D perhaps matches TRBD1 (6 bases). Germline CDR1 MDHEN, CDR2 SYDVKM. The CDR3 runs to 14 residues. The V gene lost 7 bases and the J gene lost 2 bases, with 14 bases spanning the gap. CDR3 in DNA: TGTGCCAGCATAAGGGGGGGGATCAACACTGAAGCTTTCTTT. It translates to CASIRGGINTEAFF.

In DNA, the CDR3 is TGTGCCAGCAGTGCTAGCGGGAAAAGAGAGACCCAGTACTTC. It codes for CASSASGKRETQYF. The chain links TRBV6-6 to TRBJ2-7; 9 positions match TRBD2. The better agreement between TRBJ2-5 and the DNA end casts doubt on the J call. The CDR3 loop spans 14 amino acids. From germline, CDR1 is MNHNY and CDR2 SVGAGI (reference sequence).

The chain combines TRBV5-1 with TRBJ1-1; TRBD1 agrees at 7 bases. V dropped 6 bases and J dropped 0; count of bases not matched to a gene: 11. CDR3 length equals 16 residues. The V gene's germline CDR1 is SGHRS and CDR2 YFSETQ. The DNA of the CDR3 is TGCGCCAGCAATCTTGGGACAGATTTCATGAACACTGAAGCTTTCTTT. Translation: CASNLGTDFMNTEAFF.

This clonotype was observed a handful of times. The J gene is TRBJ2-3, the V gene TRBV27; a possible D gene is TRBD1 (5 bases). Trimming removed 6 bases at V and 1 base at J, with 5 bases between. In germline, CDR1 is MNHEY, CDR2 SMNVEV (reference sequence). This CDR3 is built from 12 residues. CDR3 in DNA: TGTGCCAGCAGGGGGCGCACAGATACGCAGTATTTT. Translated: CASRGRTDTQYF.

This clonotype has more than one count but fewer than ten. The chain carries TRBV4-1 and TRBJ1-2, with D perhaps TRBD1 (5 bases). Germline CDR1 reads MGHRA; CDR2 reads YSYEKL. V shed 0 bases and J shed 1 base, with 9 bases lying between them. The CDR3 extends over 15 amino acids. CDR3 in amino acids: CASSQEGGFNYGYTF. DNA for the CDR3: TGCGCCAGCAGCCAAGAGGGGGGGTTTAACTATGGCTACACCTTC.

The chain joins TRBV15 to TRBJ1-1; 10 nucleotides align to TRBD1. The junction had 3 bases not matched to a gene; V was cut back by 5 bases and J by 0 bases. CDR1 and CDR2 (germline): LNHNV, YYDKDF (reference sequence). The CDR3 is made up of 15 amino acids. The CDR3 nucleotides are TGTGCCACCAGCGGGGACAGGGGAATGAACACTGAAGCTTTCTTT. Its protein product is CATSGDRGMNTEAFF.

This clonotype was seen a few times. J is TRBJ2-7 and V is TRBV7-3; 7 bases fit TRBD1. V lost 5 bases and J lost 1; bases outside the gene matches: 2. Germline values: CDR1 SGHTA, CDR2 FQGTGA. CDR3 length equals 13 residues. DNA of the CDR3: TGTGCCAGCAGCAAGGGACAGTCCTACGAGCAGTACTTC. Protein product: CASSKGQSYEQYF.

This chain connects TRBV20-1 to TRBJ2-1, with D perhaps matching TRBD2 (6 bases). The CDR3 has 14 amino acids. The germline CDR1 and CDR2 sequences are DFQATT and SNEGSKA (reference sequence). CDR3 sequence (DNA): TGCCATCCCCGGAGTATCGGGGGAAACCCTGAGCAGTTCTTC. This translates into CHPRSIGGNPEQFF.

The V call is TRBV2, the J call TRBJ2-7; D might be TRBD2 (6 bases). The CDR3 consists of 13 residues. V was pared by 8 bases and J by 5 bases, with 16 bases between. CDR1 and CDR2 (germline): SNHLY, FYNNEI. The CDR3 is CASQSQGGHEQYF. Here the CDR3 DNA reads TGTGCCAGCCAGTCCCAGGGAGGCCACGAGCAGTACTTC.